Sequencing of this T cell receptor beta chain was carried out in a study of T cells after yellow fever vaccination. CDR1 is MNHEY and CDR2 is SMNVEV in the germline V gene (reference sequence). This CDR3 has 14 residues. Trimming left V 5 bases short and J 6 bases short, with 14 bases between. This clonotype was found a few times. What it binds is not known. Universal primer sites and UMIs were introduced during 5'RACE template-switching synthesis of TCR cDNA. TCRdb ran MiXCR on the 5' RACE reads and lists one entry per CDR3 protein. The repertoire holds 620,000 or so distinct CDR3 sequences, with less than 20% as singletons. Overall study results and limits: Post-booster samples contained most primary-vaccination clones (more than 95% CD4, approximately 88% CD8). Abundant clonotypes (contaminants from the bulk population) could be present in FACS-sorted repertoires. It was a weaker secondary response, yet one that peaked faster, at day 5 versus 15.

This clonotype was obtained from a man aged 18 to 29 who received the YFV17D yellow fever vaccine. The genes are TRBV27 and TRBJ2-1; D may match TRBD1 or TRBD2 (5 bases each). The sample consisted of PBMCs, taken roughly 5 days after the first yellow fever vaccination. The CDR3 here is CASSALVGVNEQFF. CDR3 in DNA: TGTGCCAGCAGTGCACTAGTGGGGGTCAATGAGCAGTTCTTC.